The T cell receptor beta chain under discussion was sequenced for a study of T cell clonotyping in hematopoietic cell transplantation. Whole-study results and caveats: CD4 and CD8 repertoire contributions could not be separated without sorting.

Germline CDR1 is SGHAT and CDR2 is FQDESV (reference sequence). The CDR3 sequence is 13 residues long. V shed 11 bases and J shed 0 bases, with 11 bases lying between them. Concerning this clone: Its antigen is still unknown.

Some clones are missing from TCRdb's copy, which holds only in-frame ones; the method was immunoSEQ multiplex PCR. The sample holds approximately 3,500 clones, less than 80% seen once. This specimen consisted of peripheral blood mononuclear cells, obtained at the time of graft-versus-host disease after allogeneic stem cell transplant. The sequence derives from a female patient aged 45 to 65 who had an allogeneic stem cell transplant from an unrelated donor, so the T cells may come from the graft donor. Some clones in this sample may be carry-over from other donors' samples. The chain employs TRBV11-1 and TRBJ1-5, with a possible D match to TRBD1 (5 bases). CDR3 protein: CAGAGISNQPQHF. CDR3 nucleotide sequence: TGTGCCGGGGCGGGGATTAGCAATCAGCCCCAGCATTTT.